This TCR beta chain was identified during a study of PD-L1 blockade in urothelial cancer. At the level of the study: Dosed intravenously at 1,200 mg every 3 weeks, atezolizumab was initiated by patients in the mid-2010s. From 0 to 3 prior chemotherapy regimens had been given to the patients.

Whole-study results and caveats: Below-median pretreatment blood TCR clonality was associated with improved progression-free and overall survival.

As to this clone: As yet, its antigen is unknown.

Only in-frame clones appear in the TCRdb table, and some are missing; sequencing was by immunoSEQ multiplex PCR. The sample carries roughly 30,000 clones, more than 75% recorded once. This CDR3 is built from 15 residues. The V segment lost 4 bases and the J segment 7 bases; nucleotides outside the gene matches: 5. The germline CDR1 and CDR2 sequences are MNHEY and SVGAGI. The patients' disease, urothelial carcinoma, was locally advanced or metastatic. This chain connects TRBV6-5 to TRBJ2-1, with TRBD2 matching over 12 bases. The source is a man in his forties or fifties with urothelial cancer. This sample comprised PBMCs, obtained around atezolizumab (anti-PD-L1) treatment. The CDR3 DNA reads TGTGCCAGCAGTTTGACTAGCGGGAGTTTTAATGAGCAGTTCTTC. Its translation is CASSLTSGSFNEQFF.